This T cell receptor (beta chain) stems from a study of response to subunit inactivated influenza vaccine. Study-wide findings and caveats: Authors proposed each seasonal influenza vaccination draws in few new T cells.

TCRdb used MiXCR to reprocess the RT-PCR reads, holding one entry per CDR3 protein. Altogether roughly 630,000 distinct CDR3 sequences are present, approximately 14% being singletons, with the ten largest covering 7.5% to 9%. A word on this clonotype: Its matching antigen is unknown.

This specimen was PBMCs from blood, taken approximately 15 days before vaccination. This receptor was taken from a man aged 50 to 60 who received an inactivated influenza vaccine.

DNA of the CDR3: TGCAGTGCTAGAGTCTCTCCCGAGCAGTACTTC. Translating it yields CSARVSPEQYF. This chain links TRBV20-1 with TRBJ2-7, with D hard to call. The V end lost 1 base, the J end lost 6 bases, and 7 bases lay between the germline ends. The CDR3 totals 11 residues. The germline V gene has CDR1 DFQATT and CDR2 SNEGSKA (reference sequence).